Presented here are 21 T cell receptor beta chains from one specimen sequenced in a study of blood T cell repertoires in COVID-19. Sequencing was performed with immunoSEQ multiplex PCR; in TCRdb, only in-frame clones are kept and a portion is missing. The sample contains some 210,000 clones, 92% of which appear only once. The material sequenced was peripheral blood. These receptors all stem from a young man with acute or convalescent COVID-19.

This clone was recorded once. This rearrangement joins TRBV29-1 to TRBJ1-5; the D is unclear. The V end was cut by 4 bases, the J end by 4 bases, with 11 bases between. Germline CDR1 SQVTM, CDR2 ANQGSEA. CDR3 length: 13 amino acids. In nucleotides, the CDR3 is TGCAGCGTTGGGGAGACACCTAATCAGCCCCAGCATTTT. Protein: CSVGETPNQPQHF.

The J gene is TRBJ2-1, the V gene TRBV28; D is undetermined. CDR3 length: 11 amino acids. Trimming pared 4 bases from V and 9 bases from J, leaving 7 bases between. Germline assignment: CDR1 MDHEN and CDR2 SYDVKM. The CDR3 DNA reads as TGTGCCAGCAGTTGGGCGCGTGAGCAGTTCTTC. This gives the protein CASSWAREQFF.

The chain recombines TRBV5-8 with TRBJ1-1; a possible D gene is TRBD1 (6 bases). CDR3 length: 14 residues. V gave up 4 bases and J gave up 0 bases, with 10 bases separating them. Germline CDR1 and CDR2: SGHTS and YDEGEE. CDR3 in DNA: TGTGCCAGCAGCCGGACAGTCATGAACACTGAAGCTTTCTTT. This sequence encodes CASSRTVMNTEAFF.

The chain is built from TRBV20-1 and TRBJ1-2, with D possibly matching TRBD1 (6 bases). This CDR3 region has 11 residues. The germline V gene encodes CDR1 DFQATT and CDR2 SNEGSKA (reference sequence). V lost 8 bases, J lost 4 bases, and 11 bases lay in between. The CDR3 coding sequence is TGCAGTTCCCAGGGGATCTATGGCTACACCTTC. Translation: CSSQGIYGYTF.

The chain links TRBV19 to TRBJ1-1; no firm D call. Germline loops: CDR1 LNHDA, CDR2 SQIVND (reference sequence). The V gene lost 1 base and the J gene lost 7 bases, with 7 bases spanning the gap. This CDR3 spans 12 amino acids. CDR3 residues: CASSIAMSEAFF. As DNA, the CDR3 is TGTGCCAGTAGTATAGCCATGAGTGAAGCTTTCTTT.

The CDR3 region has the DNA TGTGCCAGGTTCTCCAGGGGACAGTTGGAGCAGTTCTTC. As protein: CARFSRGQLEQFF. The rearrangement joins TRBV2 to TRBJ2-1; 7 bases are shared with TRBD1. V shed 9 bases, J shed 10 bases, and the junction held 12 bases outside the gene matches. Germline loops: CDR1 SNHLY, CDR2 FYNNEI. CDR3 length: 13 residues.

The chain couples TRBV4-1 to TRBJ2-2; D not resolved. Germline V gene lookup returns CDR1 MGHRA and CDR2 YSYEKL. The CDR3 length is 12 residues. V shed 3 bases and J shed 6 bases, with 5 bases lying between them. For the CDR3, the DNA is TGCGCCAGCAGCCACCCTTCCGGGGAGCTGTTTTTT. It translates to CASSHPSGELFF.

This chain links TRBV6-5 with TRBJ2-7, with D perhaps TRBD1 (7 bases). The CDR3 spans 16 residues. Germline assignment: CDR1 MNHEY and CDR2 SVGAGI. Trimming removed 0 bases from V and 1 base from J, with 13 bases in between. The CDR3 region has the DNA TGTGCCAGCAGTTACTCGGAGGGGGCGCTTTCCTACGAGCAGTACTTC. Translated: CASSYSEGALSYEQYF.

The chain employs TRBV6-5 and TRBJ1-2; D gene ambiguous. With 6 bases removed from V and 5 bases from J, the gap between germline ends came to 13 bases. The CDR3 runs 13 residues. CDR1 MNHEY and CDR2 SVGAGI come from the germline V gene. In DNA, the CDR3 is TGTGCCAGCAGCCTAGGACTTCCTTATGGCTACACCTTC. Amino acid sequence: CASSLGLPYGYTF.

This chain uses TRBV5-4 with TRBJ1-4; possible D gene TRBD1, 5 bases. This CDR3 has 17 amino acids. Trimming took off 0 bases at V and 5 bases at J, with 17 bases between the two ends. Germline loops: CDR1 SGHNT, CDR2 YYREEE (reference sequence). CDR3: CASSLAGGFGENEKLFF. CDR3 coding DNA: TGTGCCAGCAGCTTGGCTGGGGGGTTTGGCGAGAATGAAAAACTGTTTTTT.

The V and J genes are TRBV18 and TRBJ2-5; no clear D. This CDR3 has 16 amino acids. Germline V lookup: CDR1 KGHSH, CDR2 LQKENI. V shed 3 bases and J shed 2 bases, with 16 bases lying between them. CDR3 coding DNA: TGTGCCAGCTCACCGTTGGATCGAGGCGTTCAAGAGACCCAGTACTTC. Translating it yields CASSPLDRGVQETQYF.

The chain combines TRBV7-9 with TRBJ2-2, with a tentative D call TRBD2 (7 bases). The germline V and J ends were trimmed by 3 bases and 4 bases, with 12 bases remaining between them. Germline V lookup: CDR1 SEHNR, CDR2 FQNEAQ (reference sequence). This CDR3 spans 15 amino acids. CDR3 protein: CASSFYREGTGELFF. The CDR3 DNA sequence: TGTGCCAGCAGCTTTTACAGGGAGGGCACCGGGGAGCTGTTTTTT.

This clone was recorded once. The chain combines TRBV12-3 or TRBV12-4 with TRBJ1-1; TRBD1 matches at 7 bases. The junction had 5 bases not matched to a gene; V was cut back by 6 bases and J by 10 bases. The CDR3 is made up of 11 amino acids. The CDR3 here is CASRRTGGAFF. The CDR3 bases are TGTGCCAGCAGAAGGACAGGTGGAGCTTTCTTT.

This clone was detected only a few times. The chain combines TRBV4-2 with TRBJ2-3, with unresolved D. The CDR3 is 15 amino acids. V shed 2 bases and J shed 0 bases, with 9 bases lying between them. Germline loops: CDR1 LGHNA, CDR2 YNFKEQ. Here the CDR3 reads CASSQPMTSTDTQYF. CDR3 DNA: TGTGCCAGCAGCCAACCCATGACTAGCACAGATACGCAGTATTTT.

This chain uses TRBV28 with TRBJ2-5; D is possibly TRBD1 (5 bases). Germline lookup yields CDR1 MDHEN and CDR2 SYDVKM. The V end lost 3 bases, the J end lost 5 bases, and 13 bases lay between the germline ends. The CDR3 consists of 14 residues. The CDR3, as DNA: TGTGCCAGCAGTTTGGCAGGGTTAGAGGAGACCCAGTACTTC. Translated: CASSLAGLEETQYF.

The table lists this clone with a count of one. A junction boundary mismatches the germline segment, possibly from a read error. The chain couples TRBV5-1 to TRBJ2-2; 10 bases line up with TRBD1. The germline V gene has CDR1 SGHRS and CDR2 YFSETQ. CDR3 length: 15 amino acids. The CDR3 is CASRLGQGFTGELFF. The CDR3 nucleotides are TGCGCCAGCAGGTTGGGACAGGGGTTCACCGGGGAGCTGTTTTTT. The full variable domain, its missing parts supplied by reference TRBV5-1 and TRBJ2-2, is KAGVTQTPRYLIKTRGQQVTLSCSPISGHRSVSWYQQTPGQGLQFLFEYFSETQRNKGNFPGRFSGRQFSNSRSEMNVSTLELGDSALYLCASRLGQGFTGELFFGEGSRLTVL.

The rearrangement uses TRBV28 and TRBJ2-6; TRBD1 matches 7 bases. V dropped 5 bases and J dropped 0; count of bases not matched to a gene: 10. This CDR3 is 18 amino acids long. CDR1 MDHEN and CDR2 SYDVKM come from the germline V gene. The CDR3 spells CASSNTGAPTSGANVLTF. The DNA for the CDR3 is TGTGCCAGCAGTAACACAGGGGCGCCCACCTCTGGGGCCAACGTCCTGACTTTC.

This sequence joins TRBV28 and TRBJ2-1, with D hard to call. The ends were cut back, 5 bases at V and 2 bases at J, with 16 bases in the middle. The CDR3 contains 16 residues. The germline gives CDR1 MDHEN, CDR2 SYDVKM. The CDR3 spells CASSANPRPPYNEQFF. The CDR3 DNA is TGTGCCAGCAGTGCTAACCCGCGCCCCCCCTACAATGAGCAGTTCTTC.

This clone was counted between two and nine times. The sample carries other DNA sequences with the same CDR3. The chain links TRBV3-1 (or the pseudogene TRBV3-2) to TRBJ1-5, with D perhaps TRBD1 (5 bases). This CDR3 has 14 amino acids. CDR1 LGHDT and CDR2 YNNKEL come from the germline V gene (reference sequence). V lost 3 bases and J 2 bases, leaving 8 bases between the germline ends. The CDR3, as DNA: TGTGCCAGCAGCCATTCGGGGGGCAATCAGCCCCAGCATTTT. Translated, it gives CASSHSGGNQPQHF.

CDR3 in DNA: TGTGCCAGCAGTTTATCGGGACAGGGGGCGCCTGGCTACACCTTC. Its protein product is CASSLSGQGAPGYTF. The rearrangement uses TRBV28 and TRBJ1-2; 12 bases are shared with TRBD1. Germline V gives CDR1 MDHEN, CDR2 SYDVKM. V lost 1 base and J lost 7; bases outside the gene matches: 4. The CDR3 has 15 residues.

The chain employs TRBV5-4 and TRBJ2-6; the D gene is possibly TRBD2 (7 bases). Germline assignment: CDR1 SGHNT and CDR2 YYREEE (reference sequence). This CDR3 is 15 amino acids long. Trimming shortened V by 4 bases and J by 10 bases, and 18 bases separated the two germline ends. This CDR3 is CASSLNRGAENVLTF. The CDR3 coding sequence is TGTGCCAGCAGCCTAAACCGGGGGGCAGAAAACGTCCTGACTTTC.